Listed below are T cell receptor beta chains from one sample, sequenced in a study of blood T cell repertoires in COVID-19. The assay was immunoSEQ multiplex PCR, and TCRdb's table has in-frame clones only and misses some. The table has 150,000 to 200,000 clones, approximately 84% seen once; the top ten hold more than 5%. Specimen: peripheral blood. All receptors come from a woman between 50 and 59 years old with COVID-19, enrolled during active disease. Each CDR3 is given with its conserved first and last residue. A D gene is named only where the DNA matches it firmly. Clone size appears in some rows only: once, few, many, or a class for an expanded clone.

CDR3 DNA: TGCAGCGTTGAGACAGGGAAGGCTGAAGCTTTCTTT
CDR3 protein: CSVETGKAEAFF
J gene: TRBJ1-1
clone size: NA
D gene: TRBD1
V gene: TRBV29-1

CDR3 DNA: TGTGCCAGCAGTTACGGGGGGACAGACCATAATTCACCCCTCCACTTT
CDR3 protein: CASSYGGTDHNSPLHF
J gene: TRBJ1-6
clone size: NA
D gene: TRBD1
V gene: TRBV6-5

CDR3 DNA: TGTGCCAGCAGCCCGACTAGTGGGGGGGCAGATACGCAGTATTTT
CDR3 protein: CASSPTSGGADTQYF
J gene: TRBJ2-3
clone size: NA
D gene: NA
V gene: TRBV21-1

CDR3 DNA: TGTGCCAGCAGTGAAACCGGGACAGGGACTTCTTATGGCTACACCTTC
CDR3 protein: CASSETGTGTSYGYTF
J gene: TRBJ1-2
clone size: NA
D gene: TRBD1
V gene: TRBV2

CDR3 DNA: TGTGCCAGCAGCGGGACAGGGTTTTTGGTCGGCTACACCTTC
CDR3 protein: CASSGTGFLVGYTF
J gene: TRBJ1-2
clone size: NA
D gene: TRBD1
V gene: TRBV28

CDR3 DNA: TGTGCCAGCAGCGTATACGCAGGTCAGAATTCACCCCTCCACTTT
CDR3 protein: CASSVYAGQNSPLHF
J gene: TRBJ1-6
clone size: many
D gene: NA
V gene: TRBV9

CDR3 DNA: TGTGCCAGCAGCCCAGGACAGGGAAGAACTGAAGCTTTCTTT
CDR3 protein: CASSPGQGRTEAFF
J gene: TRBJ1-1
clone size: NA
D gene: TRBD1
V gene: TRBV11-1

CDR3 DNA: TGTGCCAGCAGCTCCGGGACAGGGTACTACGAGCAGTACTTC
CDR3 protein: CASSSGTGYYEQYF
J gene: TRBJ2-7
clone size: NA
D gene: TRBD1
V gene: TRBV7-9

CDR3 DNA: TGTGCCAGCAGTTACTCGATAAATCGCCGGACAGGGTTATCCTACGAGCAGTACTTC
CDR3 protein: CASSYSINRRTGLSYEQYF
J gene: TRBJ2-7
clone size: NA
D gene: TRBD1
V gene: TRBV6-2/TRBV6-3

CDR3 DNA: TGCAGCGTTGAAGATCCTCGGGGGGCCTACGAGCAGTACTTC
CDR3 protein: CSVEDPRGAYEQYF
J gene: TRBJ2-7
clone size: NA
D gene: TRBD2
V gene: TRBV29-1

CDR3 DNA: TGTGCCAGCAGTTCGGGGGGTAGGAGTTCACCCCTCCACTTT
CDR3 protein: CASSSGGRSSPLHF
J gene: TRBJ1-6
clone size: NA
D gene: NA
V gene: TRBV2

CDR3 DNA: TGCGCCAGCAGCTTAGAGACTAGCCGATCCTACGAGCAGTACTTC
CDR3 protein: CASSLETSRSYEQYF
J gene: TRBJ2-7
clone size: NA
D gene: TRBD2
V gene: TRBV5-1

CDR3 DNA: TGTGCCAGCAGTAGCGGACAGGGGGCGGGTGAAAAACTGTTTTTT
CDR3 protein: CASSSGQGAGEKLFF
J gene: TRBJ1-4
clone size: NA
D gene: TRBD1
V gene: TRBV7-9

CDR3 DNA: TGTGCCAGCAGTTTACAGGGGGCGCGTGGCTACACCTTC
CDR3 protein: CASSLQGARGYTF
J gene: TRBJ1-2
clone size: NA
D gene: TRBD1
V gene: TRBV27

CDR3 DNA: TGTGCCAGTAGTATGGCCACAAACACTGAAGCTTTCTTT
CDR3 protein: CASSMATNTEAFF
J gene: TRBJ1-1
clone size: NA
D gene: NA
V gene: TRBV19

CDR3 DNA: TGTGCCAGCAGCCCTCGAGGAGCGGTGGGGGCTCATGGCTACACCTTC
CDR3 protein: CASSPRGAVGAHGYTF
J gene: TRBJ1-2
clone size: few
D gene: NA
V gene: TRBV3-1/TRBV3-2

CDR3 DNA: TGTGCCAGCAGCCATGACAGCTCCTACGAGCAGTACTTC
CDR3 protein: CASSHDSSYEQYF
J gene: TRBJ2-7
clone size: NA
D gene: NA
V gene: TRBV7-9

CDR3 DNA: TGTGCCAGCAGCTTGGTGGGACAGGGGCGAAGATTTAACTATGGCTACACCTTC
CDR3 protein: CASSLVGQGRRFNYGYTF
J gene: TRBJ1-2
clone size: NA
D gene: TRBD1
V gene: TRBV7-9

CDR3 DNA: TGTGCCAGCAGTGCCTTAGGACAGGCGTACAATGAGCAGTTCTTC
CDR3 protein: CASSALGQAYNEQFF
J gene: TRBJ2-1
clone size: once
D gene: TRBD1
V gene: TRBV28

CDR3 DNA: TGTGCCAGCAGTGGGACAGTTATGGGTCAGCCCCAGCATTTT
CDR3 protein: CASSGTVMGQPQHF
J gene: TRBJ1-5
clone size: NA
D gene: TRBD1
V gene: TRBV6-6

CDR3 DNA: TGTGCCAGCTCAGGACAGGGGAGTCAGCCCCAGCATTTT
CDR3 protein: CASSGQGSQPQHF
J gene: TRBJ1-5
clone size: NA
D gene: TRBD1
V gene: TRBV18

CDR3 DNA: TGTGCCAGCAGTGACTCGGTGGGTAGCGGGGGACCCGACTCCTACGAGCAGTACTTC
CDR3 protein: CASSDSVGSGGPDSYEQYF
J gene: TRBJ2-7
clone size: few
D gene: TRBD2
V gene: TRBV6-4

CDR3 DNA: TGTGCCAGCAGTTACTTTCTGGCTAATTCACCCCTCCACTTT
CDR3 protein: CASSYFLANSPLHF
J gene: TRBJ1-6
clone size: NA
D gene: NA
V gene: TRBV6-5

CDR3 DNA: TGTGCCAGCACCCCCCCGACCGGGACTACTGGCGCAGATACGCAGTATTTT
CDR3 protein: CASTPPTGTTGADTQYF
J gene: TRBJ2-3
clone size: NA
D gene: TRBD2
V gene: TRBV5-4

CDR3 DNA: TGCGCCAGCAGCCAAGATCCGGCCTCACTGGTGACTTTCACCGGGGAGCTGTTTTTT
CDR3 protein: CASSQDPASLVTFTGELFF
J gene: TRBJ2-2
clone size: once
D gene: NA
V gene: TRBV4-3

CDR3 DNA: TGTGCCTGGAGTGAGCAGGGTAATCAGCCCCAGCATTTT
CDR3 protein: CAWSEQGNQPQHF
J gene: TRBJ1-5
clone size: NA
D gene: NA
V gene: TRBV30

CDR3 DNA: TGTGCCAGCAGTTCTACCGGGACAGGGTATCGAAATCAGCCCCAGCATTTT
CDR3 protein: CASSSTGTGYRNQPQHF
J gene: TRBJ1-5
clone size: NA
D gene: TRBD1
V gene: TRBV28